A single sample is the source of the 16 T cell receptor beta chains below, sequenced in a study of T cell clonality in common variable immunodeficiency. These receptors have no known antigen. General study findings and limits: In common variable immunodeficiency, TCR beta chains reportedly carried fewer deletions and N-nucleotide insertions.

Sequenced by immunoSEQ multiplex PCR; TCRdb stores in-frame clones only, minus some. Recorded here are 30,000 to 40,000 clones, none singletons. The sequencing sample was made of peripheral blood mononuclear cells. The receptors were sampled from a human donor with common variable immunodeficiency.

This clone was seen a few times. The CDR3 end is not reached by the read, which stops 3 residues before it; the germline J gene fills it in. The gene calls are TRBV7-2 and TRBJ1-2; D perhaps matches TRBD1 (5 bases). Germline V CDR1 and CDR2: SGHTA, FQGNSA. The CDR3 length is 15 residues. The ends were cut back, 5 bases at V and 1 base at J, with 14 bases in the middle. CDR3 in amino acids: CASSGGTQGNYGYTF. Partial CDR3 DNA: TGTGCCAGCAGCGGGGGGACCCAGGGTAACTATGGC.

As for this clone: The CDR3 is cut off 3 residues early in the read; its end comes from the germline J gene. The chain joins TRBV6-2 or TRBV6-3 to TRBJ2-5; tentative D call: TRBD2 (6 bases). CDR1 and CDR2 (germline): MNHEY, SVGEGT. V lost 2 bases, J lost 3 bases, and 16 bases lay in between. This CDR3 spans 16 amino acids. Partial CDR3 DNA: TGTGCCAGCAGTTACCTTGGTAAGCGGGCGGAAGAGACC. It specifies CASSYLGKRAEET. The whole CDR3 protein reads CASSYLGKRAEETQYF.

This clone was observed at least ten times. The CDR3 end lies 3 residues beyond the end of the read and is filled in from the germline J gene. V is TRBV7-2 and J is TRBJ1-6, with D tentatively TRBD1 (5 bases). Germline values: CDR1 SGHTA, CDR2 FQGNSA. The length of the CDR3 is 14 residues. The germline V and J ends were trimmed by 2 bases and 7 bases, with 9 bases remaining between them. The CDR3 reads CASSLRTGNSPLHF. CDR3 DNA, as far as it was read: TGTGCCAGCAGCTTACGCACAGGCAATTCACCC.

This clone came up many times. The CDR3 end falls 3 residues outside the read, so it is completed with the germline J gene. J is TRBJ2-1 and V is TRBV20-1, with TRBD2 matching over 8 bases. Per germline, CDR1 DFQATT and CDR2 SNEGSKA (reference sequence). The CDR3 runs 15 residues. Trimming took 1 base from V and 5 from J; bases not matched to a gene: 7. CDR3 bases read: TGCAGTGCTAGAGCCGGGACTAGAAGAAACAATGAG. The encoded protein is CSARAGTRRNNE. The whole CDR3 region reads CSARAGTRRNNEQFF.

Many counts were recorded for this clone. With the read ending 3 residues before the CDR3 end, the germline J gene is used to fill in that end. The V call is TRBV20-1, the J call TRBJ2-2, with 9 nucleotides matching TRBD2. This CDR3 is built from 17 residues. Germline trimming cut 0 bases from V and 6 bases from J; bases unmatched to any gene: 11. Germline V gene sequence: CDR1 DFQATT, CDR2 SNEGSKA (reference sequence). Here the CDR3 reads CSARDPGGTSRAGELFF. The sequenced part of the CDR3 DNA is TGCAGTGCTAGAGATCCCGGAGGGACTAGCAGAGCCGGGGAG.

This clone has just a few counts. The CDR3 goes on 3 residues after the read ends, and that part is filled in from the germline J gene. The chain joins TRBV7-3 to TRBJ2-5, with D perhaps assigned TRBD1 or TRBD2 (5 bases each). V lost 5 bases and J 5 bases, leaving 12 bases between the germline ends. There are 13 residues in the CDR3. Germline loops: CDR1 SGHTA, CDR2 FQGTGA. CDR3 DNA, as far as it was read: TGTGCCAGCAGCCGAAGGGGAGAGGAGACC. Translating gives CASSRRGEET. The entire CDR3 reads CASSRRGEETQYF. The whole variable domain, remainder taken from reference TRBV7-3 and TRBJ2-5, is GAGVSQTPSNKVTEKGKYVELRCDPISGHTALYWYRQSLGQGPEFLIYFQGTGAADDSGLPNDRFFAVRPEGSVSTLKIQRTERGDSAVYLCASSRRGEETQYFGPGTRLLVL.

Ten or more counts support this clone. The read comes to an end 3 residues before the CDR3 does, leaving the germline J gene to fill in the end. The rearrangement links TRBV20-1 to TRBJ2-1; D not certain. With 0 bases removed from V and 3 bases from J, the gap between germline ends came to 9 bases. Germline CDR1 and CDR2: DFQATT and SNEGSKA (reference sequence). This CDR3 has 14 amino acids. The CDR3 DNA, read in part, is TGCAGTGCTAGAGATCGGGTGAACTACAATGAG. Its translation: CSARDRVNYNE. The CDR3 in full is CSARDRVNYNEQFF.

This clone was seen many times. The CDR3 end lies 3 residues beyond the end of the read and is filled in from the germline J gene. The rearrangement links TRBV18 to TRBJ1-5, with TRBD1 identical over 7 bases. Germline values: CDR1 KGHSH, CDR2 LQKENI. The CDR3 is 14 amino acids. Trimming took 3 bases from V and 4 from J; bases not matched to a gene: 3. The CDR3: CASSPLDRNQPQHF. The part of the CDR3 DNA that was read is TGTGCCAGCTCACCTTTGGACAGGAATCAGCCC. Full variable domain (missing parts from reference TRBV18 and TRBJ1-5): NAGVMQNPRHLVRRRGQEARLRCSPMKGHSHVYWYRQLPEEGLKFMVYLQKENIIDESGMPKERFSAEFPKEGPSILRIQQVVRGDSAAYFCASSPLDRNQPQHFGDGTRLSIL.

Notes on this clone: Read data end 3 residues before the CDR3 end; the end is taken from the germline J gene. This chain uses TRBV7-3 with TRBJ2-3, with 12 bases aligning to TRBD2. With V trimmed by 4 bases and J by 3 bases, 2 bases remained unmatched. This CDR3 spans 15 amino acids. Looked up from germline, CDR1 is SGHTA and CDR2 is FQGTGA. Incomplete CDR3 DNA: TGTGCCAGCAGCTCTAGCGGGAGGGAAACAGATACG. It yields the protein CASSSSGRETDT. The whole CDR3 protein is CASSSSGRETDTQYF.

Many counts were recorded for this clone. The read finishes 3 residues shy of the CDR3 end, and the germline J gene is used to complete it. The chain links TRBV14 to TRBJ2-7; D may be TRBD1 (5 bases). V gave up 0 bases and J gave up 2 bases, with 14 bases separating them. Per germline, CDR1 SGHDN and CDR2 FVKESK. The CDR3 length is 16 residues. The CDR3 protein is CASSQDWPGRAYEQYF. Incomplete CDR3 DNA: TGTGCCAGCAGCCAAGATTGGCCAGGGCGCGCCTACGAG.

This clone was observed a handful of times. The read is 3 residues too short to cover the CDR3 end, so that end is filled in from the germline J gene. V gene TRBV6-1 combines with J gene TRBJ1-5; D is uncertain. In germline, CDR1 is MNHNS, CDR2 SASEGT. V lost 4 bases, J lost 0 bases, and 4 bases lay in between. The CDR3 has 13 residues. CDR3 DNA, as far as it was read: TGTGCCAGCAGTGGTCATAGCAATCAGCCC. This sequence encodes CASSGHSNQP. The whole CDR3 is CASSGHSNQPQHF.

For this clone: The CDR3 end is not reached by the read, which stops 3 residues before it; the germline J gene fills it in. The rearrangement uses TRBV19 and TRBJ1-2; possibly TRBD1 for D (5 bases). The length of the CDR3 is 14 residues. Per the germline V gene, CDR1 is LNHDA and CDR2 is SQIVND (reference sequence). This CDR3 is CASTMGQPFGGYTF. The DNA read from the CDR3 is TGTGCCAGTACCATGGGGCAGCCCTTCGGGGGC.

This clone showed up just a few times. The observed sequence ends 3 residues before the CDR3 terminus, with the missing tail filled in from the germline J gene. The chain links TRBV5-5 to TRBJ1-5; D is ambiguous. The germline gives CDR1 SGHKS, CDR2 YYEKEE (reference sequence). CDR3 length: 15 amino acids. Trimming took off 1 base at V and 5 bases at J, with 13 bases between the two ends. The sequenced CDR3 bases are TGTGCCAGCAGCTTGAGCAGGTTTGCTTATCAGCCC. It translates to CASSLSRFAYQP. The CDR3 reads in full as CASSLSRFAYQPQHF.

This clone occurred many times. The read ends 3 residues before the CDR3 terminus; that terminus is restored from the germline J gene. The V and J genes are TRBV28 and TRBJ1-2, with D possibly being TRBD1 (5 bases). CDR1 is MDHEN, CDR2 SYDVKM, per germline. This CDR3 region has 15 residues. V was cut by 3 bases and J by 3 bases, with 14 bases left in between. The CDR3 reads CASSLRLEGHYGYTF. The CDR3 DNA, read in part, is TGTGCCAGCAGTTTGAGATTGGAGGGGCACTATGGC.

This clone has a count of ten or more. The read terminates 3 residues ahead of where the CDR3 ends, so the germline J gene completes it. The chain employs TRBV7-6 and TRBJ2-1; D possibly corresponds to TRBD2 (6 bases). Germline V lookup: CDR1 SGHVS, CDR2 FNYEAQ. With 7 bases removed from V and 9 bases from J, the gap between germline ends came to 19 bases. The CDR3 runs 14 residues. CDR3 sequence: CASTPEGLASEQFF. The part of the CDR3 DNA that was read is TGTGCCAGCACCCCTGAAGGGCTAGCGAGTGAG.

This clone was detected a few times. The missing CDR3 end, 3 residues past where the read stops, is filled in from the germline J gene. V gene TRBV7-6 combines with J gene TRBJ2-3, with a weak D call TRBD2 (5 bases). Germline CDR1 reads SGHVS; CDR2 reads FNYEAQ. V lost 5 bases and J lost 0, with 18 bases in between. This CDR3 region has 17 residues. The CDR3 spells CASSPRTHGISTDTQYF. Incomplete CDR3 DNA: TGTGCCAGCAGCCCTCGGACTCATGGGATTAGCACAGATACG.